The following is a T cell receptor beta chain sequence with its context. Assay used: immunoSEQ multiplex PCR; TCRdb lists only in-frame clones, some missing. The sample consists of a few hundred thousand clones, less than 95% of them appearing once. Individuals aged 18 to 89 years were recruited from approximately 24 US areas. These data belong to a study of blood T cell repertoires in COVID-19. At the level of the study: From T cells, B-cell-depleted T cells, or PBMCs came the material, which was cDNA or gDNA.

V dropped 2 bases and J dropped 8 bases, with 19 bases sitting between them. Germline CDR1 and CDR2: MNHEY and SMNVEV (reference sequence). The CDR3 loop spans 17 amino acids. Sequenced: PBMCs or T cells enriched from blood (not recorded which). The clonotype was recovered from a man between 18 and 35 years old who had recovered from COVID-19. The chain links TRBV27 to TRBJ1-6; perhaps TRBD1 as D (6 bases). The CDR3 loop reads CASSLQGTPSGYSPLHF. DNA of the CDR3: TGTGCCAGCAGTTTACAGGGGACACCTTCTGGTTATTCACCCCTCCACTTT.